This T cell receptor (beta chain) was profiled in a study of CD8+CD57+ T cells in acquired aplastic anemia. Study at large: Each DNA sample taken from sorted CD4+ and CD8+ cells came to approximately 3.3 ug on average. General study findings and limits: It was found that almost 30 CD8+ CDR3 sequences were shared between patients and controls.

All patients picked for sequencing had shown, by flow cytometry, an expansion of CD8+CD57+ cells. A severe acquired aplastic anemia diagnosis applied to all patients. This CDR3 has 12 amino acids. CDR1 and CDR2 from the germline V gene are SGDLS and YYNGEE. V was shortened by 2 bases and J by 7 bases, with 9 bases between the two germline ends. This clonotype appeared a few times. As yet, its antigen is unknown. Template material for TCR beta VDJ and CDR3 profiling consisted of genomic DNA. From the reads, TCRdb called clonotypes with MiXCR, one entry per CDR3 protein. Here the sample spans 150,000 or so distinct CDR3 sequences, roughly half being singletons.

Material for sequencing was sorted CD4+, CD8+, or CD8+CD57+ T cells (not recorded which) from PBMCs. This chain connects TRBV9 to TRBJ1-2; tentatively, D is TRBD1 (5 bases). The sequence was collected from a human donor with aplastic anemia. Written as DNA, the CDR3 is TGTGCCAGCAGCGTCGGGACTGCTGGCTACACCTTC. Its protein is CASSVGTAGYTF.